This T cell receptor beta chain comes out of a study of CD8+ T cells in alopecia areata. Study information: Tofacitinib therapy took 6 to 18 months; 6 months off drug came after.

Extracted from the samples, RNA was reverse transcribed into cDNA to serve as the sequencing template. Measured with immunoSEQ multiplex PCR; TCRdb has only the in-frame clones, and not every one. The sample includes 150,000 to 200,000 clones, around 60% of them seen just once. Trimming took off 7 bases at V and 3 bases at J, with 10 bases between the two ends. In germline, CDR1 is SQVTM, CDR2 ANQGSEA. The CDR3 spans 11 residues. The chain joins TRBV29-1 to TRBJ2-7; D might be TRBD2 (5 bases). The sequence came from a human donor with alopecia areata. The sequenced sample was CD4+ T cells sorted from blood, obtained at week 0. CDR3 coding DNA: TGCAGCGGTACCAGCGGCTACGAGCAGTACTTC. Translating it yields CSGTSGYEQYF.